This T cell receptor (beta chain) was identified during a study of blood T cell repertoires in COVID-19. The study counted Cohort 3 donors as recovered given two negative PCRs, clearance, or symptom resolution. Trimming took off 7 bases at V and 1 base at J, with 16 bases between the two ends. CDR1 is SNHLY, CDR2 FYNNEI, per germline. The CDR3 is made up of 15 amino acids. The repertoire was sequenced with immunoSEQ multiplex PCR; TCRdb's copy has only in-frame clones and lacks some. The profile shows around 290,000 clones, 80% to 95% of them singletons. This sequence was found in a woman aged 25 to 45 who had recovered from COVID-19. This rearrangement joins TRBV2 to TRBJ2-5; D is possibly TRBD1 (5 bases). Sequenced: PBMCs or T cells enriched from blood (not recorded which). The CDR3 here is CASNAQGNTQETQYF. The CDR3 DNA reads as TGTGCCAGCAATGCCCAGGGAAACACCCAAGAGACCCAGTACTTC.